The 9 T cell receptor beta chains listed next were all sequenced from one sample in a study of OX40 agonist ivuxolimab in advanced cancers. Profiled with immunoSEQ multiplex PCR; TCRdb holds only in-frame clones, not every one. This sample has some 35,000 clones, with about four fifths found just once. The specimen comprised CD4+ or CD8+ T cells sorted from blood, sampled in a trial of the OX40 agonist ivuxolimab. The origin of the receptors is an adult with an advanced solid tumor such as melanoma, head and neck, liver or kidney cancer.

The rearrangement uses TRBV19 and TRBJ2-1; a weak D match, TRBD1 (7 bases). The CDR3 is 15 amino acids. CDR1 and CDR2 from the germline V gene are LNHDA and SQIVND (reference sequence). V lost 3 bases to trimming and J lost 4 bases, with 13 bases between them. CDR3 protein: CASSISAGGYNEQFF. CDR3 DNA sequence: TGTGCCAGTAGTATCTCGGCAGGGGGGTACAATGAGCAGTTCTTC.

The CDR3 sequence: CASRPGTARLAGGGTDTQYF. CDR3 DNA: TGTGCCAGCAGACCTGGGACAGCACGACTAGCGGGGGGTGGCACAGATACGCAGTATTTT. The chain couples TRBV2 to TRBJ2-3, with TRBD2 identical over 13 bases. Germline V gene lookup returns CDR1 SNHLY and CDR2 FYNNEI. The CDR3 has 20 amino acids. The trim removed 6 bases at V and 1 base at J, leaving 16 bases unmatched.

This clone has more than one count but fewer than ten. This chain uses TRBV11-2 with TRBJ1-2; D might be TRBD1 (5 bases). The CDR3 sequence is 14 residues long. The V and J ends lost 1 base and 6 bases respectively, with 12 bases between them. Per the germline V gene, CDR1 is SGHAT and CDR2 is FQNNGV. CDR3 sequence reads: CASSLGARADGYTF. CDR3 sequence (DNA): TGTGCCAGCAGCTTAGGGGCCAGGGCGGATGGCTACACCTTC.

The chain carries TRBV28 and TRBJ1-4; D gene unclear. V lost 4 bases, J lost 10 bases, and 13 bases lay in between. CDR3 length: 13 residues. From germline, CDR1 is MDHEN and CDR2 SYDVKM. The CDR3 region has the DNA TGTGCCAGCAGTTCCAGAGACCCTCGAAAACTGTTTTTT. Amino acids: CASSSRDPRKLFF.

V gene TRBV6-1 combines with J gene TRBJ2-3; TRBD2 agrees at 8 bases. V was pared by 6 bases and J by 1 base, with 6 bases of the junction left unmatched. The CDR3 is 15 amino acids. Per germline, CDR1 MNHNS and CDR2 SASEGT. The CDR3 spells CASSSGRWGTDTQYF. The CDR3 DNA is TGTGCCAGCAGCAGCGGGAGATGGGGCACAGATACGCAGTATTTT.

This clone was observed once. V gene TRBV11-3 combines with J gene TRBJ2-7; 9 nucleotides align to TRBD1. The V gene's germline CDR1 is SGHNT and CDR2 YENEEA. V gave up 5 bases and J gave up 2 bases; unmatched junction bases: 4. CDR3 length: 14 amino acids. Here the CDR3 reads CASSTWDRAYEQYF. CDR3 bases: TGTGCCAGCAGCACCTGGGACAGGGCCTACGAGCAGTACTTC. The variable domain in full, with the rest retrieved from reference TRBV11-3 and TRBJ2-7, is EAGVVQSPRYKIIEKKQPVAFWCNPISGHNTLYWYLQNLGQGPELLIRYENEEAVDDSQLPKDRFSAERLKGVDSTLKIQPAELGDSAVYLCASSTWDRAYEQYFGPGTRLTVT.

This sequence joins TRBV5-4 and TRBJ2-3, with unresolved D. The CDR3 consists of 15 residues. With 4 bases removed from V and 0 bases from J, the gap between germline ends came to 12 bases. Germline assignment: CDR1 SGHNT and CDR2 YYREEE (reference sequence). CDR3 in amino acids: CASSPGPLSTDTQYF. The DNA of the CDR3 is TGTGCCAGCAGCCCCGGACCCCTCAGCACAGATACGCAGTATTTT.

This chain joins TRBV4-3 and TRBJ1-2; D ambiguous. This CDR3 is built from 15 residues. Deletions cut 0 bases from V and 4 bases from J, with 12 bases between. The germline CDR1 and CDR2 sequences are LGHNA and YSLEER. In DNA form, the CDR3 reads TGCGCCAGCAGCCAAGATGCGGGGTACAGCTATGGCTACACCTTC. It codes for CASSQDAGYSYGYTF.

The sample holds a few counts of this clone. The chain employs TRBV13 and TRBJ2-1; D is undetermined. Trimming took off 5 bases at V and 0 bases at J, with 11 bases between the two ends. Per germline, CDR1 PRHDT and CDR2 FYEKMQ (reference sequence). CDR3 size: 15 residues. CDR3 DNA sequence: TGTGCCAGCAGCATCGGTCTTAGCTCCTACAATGAGCAGTTCTTC. It translates to CASSIGLSSYNEQFF.